The entry below describes one T cell receptor beta chain. The junction differs from germline at one of its ends, possibly a read error. The CDR3 runs to 13 residues. The germline CDR1 and CDR2 sequences are MDHEN and SYDVKM. This record comes from a study of cytomegalovirus exposure and HLA in healthy donors. Primers included in the PCR were 60 Vbeta and 13 Jbeta primers. Under the authors' procedure: In a later analysis, about 11 million of approximately 86 million unique beta chains occurred in at least two donors. Generated by immunoSEQ multiplex PCR, the TCRdb table keeps only in-frame clones and is missing some. The DNA gave D and trimming, while V, J and clone size come from that table. The profile shows about 130,000 clones, 75% to 80% of them singletons.

This receptor was obtained from a male donor in good health and CMV-seronegative. The chain carries TRBV28 and TRBJ2-5; tentative D call: TRBD2 (5 bases). The specimen sequenced was PBMCs. The CDR3 sequence is CASSLGREEAQYF. DNA for the CDR3: TGTGCCAGCAGTTTAGGGAGAGAAGAGGCCCAGTACTTC.